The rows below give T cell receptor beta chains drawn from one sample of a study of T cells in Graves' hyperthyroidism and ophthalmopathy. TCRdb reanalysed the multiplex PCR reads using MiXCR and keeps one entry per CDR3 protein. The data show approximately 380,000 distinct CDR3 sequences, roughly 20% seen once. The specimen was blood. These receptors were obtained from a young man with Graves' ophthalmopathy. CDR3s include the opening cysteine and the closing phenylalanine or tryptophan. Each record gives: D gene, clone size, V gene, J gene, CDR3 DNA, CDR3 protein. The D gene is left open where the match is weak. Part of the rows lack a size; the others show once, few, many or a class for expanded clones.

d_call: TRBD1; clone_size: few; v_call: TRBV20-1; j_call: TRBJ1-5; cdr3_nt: TGCAGTGCTACCCAGGGGGCGCTTAGCAATCAGCCCCAGCATTTT; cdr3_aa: CSATQGALSNQPQHF
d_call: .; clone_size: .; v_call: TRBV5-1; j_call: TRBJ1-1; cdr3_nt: TGCGCCAGCGGCCTGGGCGGGGGGAACACTGAAGCTTTCTTT; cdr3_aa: CASGLGGGNTEAFF
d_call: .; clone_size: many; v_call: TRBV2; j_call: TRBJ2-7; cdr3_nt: TGTGCCAGCAGTGAAGTACTTGGCGGCAGGGCCTACGAGCAGTACTTC; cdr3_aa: CASSEVLGGRAYEQYF
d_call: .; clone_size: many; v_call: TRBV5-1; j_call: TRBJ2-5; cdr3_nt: TGCGCCAGCAGCGCCCAGGGTATCCAAGAGACCCAGTACTTC; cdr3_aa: CASSAQGIQETQYF
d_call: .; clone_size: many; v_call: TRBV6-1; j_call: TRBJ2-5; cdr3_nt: TGTGCCAGCAGTGAAGTGGTGCCAGGCCCGTACCAAGAGACCCAGTACTTC; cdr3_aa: CASSEVVPGPYQETQYF
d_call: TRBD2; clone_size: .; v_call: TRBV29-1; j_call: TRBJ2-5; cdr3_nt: TGCAGCGCCTCCTCTAGCGGGGGGGACGGGACCCAGTACTTC; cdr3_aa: CSASSSGGDGTQYF
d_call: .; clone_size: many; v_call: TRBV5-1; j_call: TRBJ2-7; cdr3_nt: TGCGCCAGCAGCCCACCGGACGGACTCTACGAGCAGTACTTC; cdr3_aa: CASSPPDGLYEQYF
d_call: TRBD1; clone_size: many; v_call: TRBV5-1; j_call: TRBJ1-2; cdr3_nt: TGCGCCAGCAGCTTGCAGGGGGCGAATGGCTACACCTTC; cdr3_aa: CASSLQGANGYTF
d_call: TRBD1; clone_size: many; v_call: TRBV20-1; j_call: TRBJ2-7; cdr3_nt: TGCAGTGCCGTATCGGGACAGGGGGATTACGAGCAGTACTTC; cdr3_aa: CSAVSGQGDYEQYF
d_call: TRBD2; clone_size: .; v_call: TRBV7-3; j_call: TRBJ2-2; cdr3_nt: TGTGCCAGCAGCTCTTATGCGGGGGGCACCGGGGAGCTGTTTTTT; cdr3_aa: CASSSYAGGTGELFF
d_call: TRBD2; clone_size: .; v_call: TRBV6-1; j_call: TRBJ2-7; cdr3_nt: TGTGCCAGCAGTTTTTTCGTTAGCGGGGGGGGTTACGAGCAGTACTTC; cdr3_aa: CASSFFVSGGGYEQYF
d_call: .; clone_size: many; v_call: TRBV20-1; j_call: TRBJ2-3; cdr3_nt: TGCAGTGCTTCTGGTCGGTACACAGATACGCAGTATTTT; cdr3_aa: CSASGRYTDTQYF
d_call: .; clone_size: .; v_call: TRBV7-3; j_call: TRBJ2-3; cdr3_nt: TGTGCCAGCAGCCTATTGGGGGGGCCAGATACGCAGTATTTT; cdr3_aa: CASSLLGGPDTQYF
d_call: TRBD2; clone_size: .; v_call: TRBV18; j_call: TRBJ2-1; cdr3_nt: TGTGCCAGCTCACCACTGGGGACTAGCGGCAACAATGAGCAGTTCTTC; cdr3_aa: CASSPLGTSGNNEQFF
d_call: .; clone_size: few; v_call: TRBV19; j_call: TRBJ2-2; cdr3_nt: TGTGCCAGTAGTATCGGTGGACCGAACACCGGGGAGCTGTTTTTT; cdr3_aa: CASSIGGPNTGELFF
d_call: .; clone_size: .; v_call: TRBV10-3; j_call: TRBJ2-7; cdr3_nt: TGTGCCACCCGTCCCCCAGGGATCTCCTACGAGCAGTACTTC; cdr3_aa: CATRPPGISYEQYF
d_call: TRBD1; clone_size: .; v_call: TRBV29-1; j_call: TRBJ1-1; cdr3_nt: TGCAGCGTTTTTGGGAGACAGGGATTCTCTGACCCTGAAGCTTTCTTT; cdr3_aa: CSVFGRQGFSDPEAFF
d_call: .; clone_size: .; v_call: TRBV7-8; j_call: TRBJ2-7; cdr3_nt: TGTGCCATCCTTACCCGGACAGCAACCTCCTACGAGCAGTACTTC; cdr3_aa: CAILTRTATSYEQYF
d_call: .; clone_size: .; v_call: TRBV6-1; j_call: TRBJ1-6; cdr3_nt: TGTGCCAGCCGGAACACCGACTCCTATAATTCACCCCTCCACTTT; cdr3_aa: CASRNTDSYNSPLHF
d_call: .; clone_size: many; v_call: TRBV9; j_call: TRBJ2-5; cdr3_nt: TGTGCCAGCAGCGTAGCACAGGCCCAAGAGACCCAGTACTTC; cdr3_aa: CASSVAQAQETQYF
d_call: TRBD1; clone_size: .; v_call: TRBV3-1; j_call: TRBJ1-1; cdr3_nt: TGTGCCAGCAGCCAAGATAGACGACAGGGTTTTCACACTGAAGCTTTCTTT; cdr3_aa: CASSQDRRQGFHTEAFF
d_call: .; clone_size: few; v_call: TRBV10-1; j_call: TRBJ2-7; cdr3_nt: TGCGCCAGCAGTGAGTCCGGGGAAGGCGGAAAGCAGTACTTC; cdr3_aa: CASSESGEGGKQYF
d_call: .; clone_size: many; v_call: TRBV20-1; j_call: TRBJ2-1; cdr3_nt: TGCAGTGCTAGAGATAACGGGGGGCCCTACTACAATGAGCAGTTCTTC; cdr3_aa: CSARDNGGPYYNEQFF
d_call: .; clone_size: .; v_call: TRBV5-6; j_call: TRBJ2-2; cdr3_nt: TGTGCCAGCAGCTCGTACGTTAGCAGGAACACCGGGGAGCTGTTTTTT; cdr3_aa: CASSSYVSRNTGELFF
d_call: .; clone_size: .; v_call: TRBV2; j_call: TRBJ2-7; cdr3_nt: TGTGCCAGCAGTACAGGACAAGGGTACACCTACGAGCAGTACTTC; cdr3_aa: CASSTGQGYTYEQYF
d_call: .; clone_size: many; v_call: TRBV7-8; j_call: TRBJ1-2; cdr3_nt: TGTGCCAGCAGCTCTCTAAGCGACTATGGCTACACCTTC; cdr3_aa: CASSSLSDYGYTF
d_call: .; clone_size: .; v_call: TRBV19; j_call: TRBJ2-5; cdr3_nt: TGTGCCAGTAGTACGGGCAGGGGCGCTGGGGAGACCCAGTACTTC; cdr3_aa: CASSTGRGAGETQYF
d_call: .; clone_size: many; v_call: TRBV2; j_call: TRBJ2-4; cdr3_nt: TGTGCCAGTGCGGACGGGCCCAAAAACATTCAGTACTTC; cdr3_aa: CASADGPKNIQYF
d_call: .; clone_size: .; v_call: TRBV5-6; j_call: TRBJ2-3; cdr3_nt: TGTGCCAGCAGCTTGGTCGGCAGGGGATACGGAGATACGCAGTATTTT; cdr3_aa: CASSLVGRGYGDTQYF
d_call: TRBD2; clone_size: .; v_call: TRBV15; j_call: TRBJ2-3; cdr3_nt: TGTGCCACCAGCGGGCGGGGGGGCGGAACAGATACGCAGTATTTT; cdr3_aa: CATSGRGGGTDTQYF
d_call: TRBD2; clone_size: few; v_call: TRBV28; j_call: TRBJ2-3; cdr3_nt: TGTGCCAGCAGTTTAGGCGGGGGGGAAGCAGATACGCAGTATTTT; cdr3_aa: CASSLGGGEADTQYF
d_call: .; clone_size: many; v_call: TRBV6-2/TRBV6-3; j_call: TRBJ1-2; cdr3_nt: TGTGCCAGCAGTTATATTTCCATGACGGCAAATGGCTACACCTTC; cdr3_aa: CASSYISMTANGYTF
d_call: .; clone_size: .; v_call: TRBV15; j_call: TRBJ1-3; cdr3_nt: TGTGCCACCAGCAGAGTCGGAAACACCATATATTTT; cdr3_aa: CATSRVGNTIYF
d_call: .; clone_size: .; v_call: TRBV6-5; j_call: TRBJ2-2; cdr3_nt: TGTGCCAGCAGTTTGCCGGGACACTTCGGTCTGTTTTTT; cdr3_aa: CASSLPGHFGLFF
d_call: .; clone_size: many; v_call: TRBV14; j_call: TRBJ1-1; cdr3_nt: TGTGCCAGCAGCCATTTCGGAGAGGGAGGGAACACTGAAGCTTTCTTT; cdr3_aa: CASSHFGEGGNTEAFF
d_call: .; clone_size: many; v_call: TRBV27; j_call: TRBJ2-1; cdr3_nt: TGTGCCAGCAGTACGGACCCTTACAATGAGCAGTTCTTC; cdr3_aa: CASSTDPYNEQFF
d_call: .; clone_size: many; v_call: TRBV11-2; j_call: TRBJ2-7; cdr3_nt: TGTGCCAGCAGCCCGGAAAACAGGAGATCCTACGAGCAGTACTTC; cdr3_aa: CASSPENRRSYEQYF
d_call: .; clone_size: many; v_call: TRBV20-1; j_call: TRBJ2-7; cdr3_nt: TGCAGTGCTAGGCCCAAGGGGGACTACGAGCAGTACTTC; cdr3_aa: CSARPKGDYEQYF
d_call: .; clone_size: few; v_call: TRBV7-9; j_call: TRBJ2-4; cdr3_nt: TGTGCCAGCGACTCGGATGAAAACATTCAGTACTTC; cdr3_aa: CASDSDENIQYF
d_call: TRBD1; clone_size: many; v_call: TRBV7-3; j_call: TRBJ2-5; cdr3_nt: TGTGCCAGCAGCAGGGCAGGGGGCCAAGAGACCCAGTACTTC; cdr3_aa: CASSRAGGQETQYF